This T cell receptor (beta chain) is from a study of CD8 T cells in Susac syndrome. Negative isolation was applied to CD8+ and CD4+ T cells, and FACS enrichment was applied to TEMRA cells. RNA, at about 0.5 to 1 ug, was reverse transcribed with random hexamers. Amplification of the TCR beta CDR3 was carried out by immunoSEQ multiplex PCR, which spanned a total of 54 Vbeta and 13 Jbeta segments. TCRdb re-analysed the immunoSEQ multiplex PCR reads in MiXCR, keeping a single row per CDR3 protein. Among 100,000 to 150,000 distinct CDR3 sequences, approximately 95% were seen once, and the ten largest hold more than 0.25%. CDR1 and CDR2 from the germline V gene are MNHNY and SVGAGI (reference sequence). V shed 2 bases, J shed 2 bases, and the junction held 0 bases outside the gene matches. The CDR3 contains 14 residues.

This sequence joins TRBV6-6 and TRBJ2-5; the match to TRBD2 covers 9 bases. Material for sequencing was CD8+ T cells from PBMCs. The receptor was derived from a human donor with multiple sclerosis. DNA of the CDR3: TGTGCCAGCAGTTACACTAGCGGGCAAGAGACCCAGTACTTC. Translation: CASSYTSGQETQYF.